This TCR beta chain stems from a study of tumor and adjacent non-tumor tissue in lung cancer (dated by TCRdb to the late 2010s). General notes on the study: Of the cohort, 11 to 12 patients had adenocarcinoma, 2 had squamous cell carcinoma and 1 had small cell lung cancer. The study compared bulk TCRbeta repertoires from lung tumor tissue and matched distant non-tumor lung tissue of approximately 14 lung cancer patients. TCRbeta CDR3 sequencing was performed on approximately 30 paired specimens, with one tumor sample and one normal lung sample collected per patient. Ages among the roughly 15 patients ranged from about 30 to 80 years, there were approximately ten men and 5 women, and disease was at TNM stage I to III. Sequencing produced about 130,000,000 productive TCRbeta reads in total, an average of approximately 3.9 million reads per sample.

To note about this clonotype: Its binding antigen is unknown. No base quality values were provided; no much bigger clone lies one nucleotide off.

What the research found in general, with its limitations: Tumor tissue showed significantly greater TCR diversity (inverse Simpson) than normal lung tissue (431.37 vs 166.20, P = 0.0075, Mann-Whitney U test). With only 15 patients in the cohort, the authors noted that larger samples and more detailed clinical data are needed. The top 100 clones made up a significantly larger cumulative share of the repertoire in normal lung than in tumor tissue. Peripheral blood was not sequenced, so blood TCRbeta repertoires in these lung cancer patients were not examined. TCR diversity was significantly higher in younger patients, and higher tumor TCR diversity was associated with shorter overall and disease-free survival. Neither the sequencing platform nor unique molecular identifiers are named or mentioned anywhere in the methods.

RNA was isolated from bulk, unsorted tissue, and RNA quality was assessed with a NanoDrop ND-1000 and an Agilent 2100. For the normal lung samples, distant non-tumor tissue was collected more than 3 cm away from the tumor edge. All donors had newly diagnosed lung cancer, had not received prior chemotherapy, and were admitted for thoracic surgery in China between August and November 2014. The study excluded patients who had received radiotherapy or chemotherapy before or who had another cancer at the same time. Surgical tissue pieces of roughly 1-2.1 cm3 were preserved in RNAlater solution and stored at -80 °C until use. The method behind the library was multiplex PCR. The sequencer listed for this sample is Illumina HiSeq 2500. TCRbeta libraries were constructed through three rounds of nested PCR with primers (Table S4) according to protocols modified from ARM-PCR. Before sequencing, PCR products in the 200-500 bp range were cut out of the gel and cleaned up using the QIAquick gel extraction kit. In the authors' own workflow: Trimmomatic was used to clean the reads, FLASH merged the cleaned reads into complete CDR3 sequences, and MiTCR assigned the sequences to V(D)J germline segments. Clonal diversity was calculated as the inverse Simpson's index using VDJtools. Productive reads were defined as in-frame sequences without a premature stop codon. Using fastp trimming at Q25 and MiXCR clonotype assembly, TCRdb reanalyzed the public sequencing data and kept in-frame beta chains. Rows are combined by CDR3 protein, so each entry shows the most common genes and DNA. It is TCRdb's table, rather than the study itself, that gives the V and J calls and clone size. In all, the sample holds 47,000 or so distinct CDR3 sequences, and around 64% of those were seen once. The top ten clones comprise about 30% of the sample.

The CDR1 and CDR2 encoded by the germline V gene (reference sequence) are LGHDT and YNNKEL. Reading from cysteine to phenylalanine, the CDR3 counts 11 amino acids. Only CDR3 DNA remains: 33 bases, in frame from the first base. Trimming costs V 4 bases and J 6 bases, and their ends lie 7 bases apart. The chain is assembled from TRBV3-1 and TRBJ2-7, with no confidently assigned D gene. The receptor was derived from a woman aged 70 to 79 with non-small cell lung cancer. Sequencing input: distant non-tumor lung tissue. The DNA sequence follows: TGTGCCAGCAGCCGAACCGGCGAGCAGTACTTC. This sequence encodes CASSRTGEQYF.